A selection of T cell receptor beta chains follows, all from one sample in a study of T cells in Graves' hyperthyroidism and ophthalmopathy. TCRdb analysed the multiplex PCR reads with MiXCR anew, one entry per CDR3 protein. The table includes hundreds of thousands of distinct CDR3 sequences, approximately 14% detected once. The sample taken for sequencing was blood. These TCRs come from a woman aged 18-29 years with Graves' hyperthyroidism. CDR3s include the opening cysteine and the closing phenylalanine or tryptophan. The D gene is left open where the match is weak. The size of a clone is reported for some rows only, either as once, few or many, or as a class for expanded clones.

cdr3_nt: TGTGCCAGCGGAAATTGGGACACCAATCAGCCCCAGCATTTT; cdr3_aa: CASGNWDTNQPQHF; v_call: TRBV7-9; j_call: TRBJ1-5; clone_size: -; d_call: -
cdr3_nt: TGTGCCAGCAGCCAAGATTTACCTACTCTTTACCGTTCCGTCTTT; cdr3_aa: CASSQDLPTLYRSVF; v_call: TRBV3-1; j_call: TRBJ1-1; clone_size: many; d_call: -
cdr3_nt: TGCGCCAGCAGCCAGCGGACAAACCGGCGGACTGAAGCTTTCTTT; cdr3_aa: CASSQRTNRRTEAFF; v_call: TRBV4-3; j_call: TRBJ1-1; clone_size: few; d_call: -
cdr3_nt: TGTGCCAGCAGTCAGGGACAGCTTCTAAATTCACCCCTCCACTTT; cdr3_aa: CASSQGQLLNSPLHF; v_call: TRBV6-1; j_call: TRBJ1-6; clone_size: many; d_call: TRBD1
cdr3_nt: TGTGCCAGCAGCTATATAAGGAACGAGCAGTACTTC; cdr3_aa: CASSYIRNEQYF; v_call: TRBV7-9; j_call: TRBJ2-7; clone_size: many; d_call: -
cdr3_nt: TGTGCCAGCAGCTTCGGAGGGGGCGTTGGGGAAAAACTGTTTTTT; cdr3_aa: CASSFGGGVGEKLFF; v_call: TRBV7-6; j_call: TRBJ1-4; clone_size: -; d_call: TRBD1
cdr3_nt: TGCGCCAGCAGCCAAGAGGCAGGGGCCGATGAAAAACTGTTTTTT; cdr3_aa: CASSQEAGADEKLFF; v_call: TRBV4-3; j_call: TRBJ1-4; clone_size: -; d_call: -
cdr3_nt: TGTGCCAGCAGCCCATGGACAGGGCCGGCCTACGAGCAGTACTTC; cdr3_aa: CASSPWTGPAYEQYF; v_call: TRBV7-2; j_call: TRBJ2-7; clone_size: many; d_call: TRBD1
cdr3_nt: TGTGCCAGCAGCCGAGGGACAGGGAAGTACAATGAGCAGTTCTTC; cdr3_aa: CASSRGTGKYNEQFF; v_call: TRBV11-2; j_call: TRBJ2-1; clone_size: many; d_call: TRBD1
cdr3_nt: TGCAGTGCTAGAGTCGGGGGGCTTCCCTACAATGAGCAGTTCTTC; cdr3_aa: CSARVGGLPYNEQFF; v_call: TRBV20-1; j_call: TRBJ2-1; clone_size: -; d_call: -